This record looks at one T cell receptor (beta chain) sequence and its context. Its antigen is still unknown. One end of the junction fails to match germline, which may point to a read error. The draw of peripheral blood yielded around 9.6 milliliters from each donor. This sample was included in a study of blood T cells in healthy people across ages. Notes on the study in general: Both naive CD4+ cell counts and diversity were greater in long-lived donors than in aged donors. Since the PBMCs were unsorted, naive and antigen-experienced cells could not be conclusively compared. The unknown donor CMV status may have confounded expanded clonotype changes.

Then a second PCR, running about 6 to 11 cycles, was carried out with a sample-barcoded 5' primer and a J-beta primer mix. TCRdb re-called the 5' RACE reads through MiXCR, storing one row per CDR3 protein. Of some 1.6 million distinct CDR3 sequences listed, roughly 30% are singletons. From germline, CDR1 is SEHNR and CDR2 FQNEAQ (reference sequence). CDR3 size: 15 residues. This TCR was recovered from a woman under 40 in good health. This sequence joins TRBV7-9 and TRBJ1-2; TRBD1 might be the D (5 bases). Sequences were obtained from blood. This chain's CDR3 is CACSFEQDSFYGYTF. DNA for the CDR3: TGTGCCTGCAGCTTTGAACAGGACTCATTTTATGGCTACACCTTC.